This note documents a single T cell receptor (beta chain) sequence. Its antigen is not identified. This entry comes from a study of CD8+CD57+ T cells in acquired aplastic anemia. Study-wide background: 3 to 4 ug was the average amount of DNA from sorted CD4+ and CD8+ cells. Study conclusions and caveats: Overlapping CD8+ CDR3 repertoires of patients and controls contained under 35 shared sequences.

Whoever was chosen for sequencing had shown CD8+CD57+ cell expansion by flow cytometry. Each patient had severe acquired aplastic anemia. Investigators profiled TCR beta VDJ and CDR3 from genomic DNA template. Each CDR3 protein is one row after TCRdb ran MiXCR on the reads. Here the sample spans about 160,000 distinct CDR3 sequences, 71% being singletons. Sequencing was performed on sorted CD4+, CD8+, or CD8+CD57+ T cells (not recorded which) from PBMCs. This clonotype was sampled from a human donor with aplastic anemia.

The CDR3 loop is CASSGSHAEAFF. CDR3 nucleotides: TGTGCCAGCAGCGGGAGTCACGCTGAAGCTTTCTTT. The J gene is TRBJ1-1, the V gene TRBV9; no firm D call. The V gene's germline CDR1 is SGDLS and CDR2 YYNGEE. The ends were cut back, 3 bases at V and 6 bases at J, with 9 bases in the middle. This CDR3 comprises 12 residues.